This T cell receptor (beta chain) was observed in a study of T cell repertoires in cytomegalovirus infection. About the research overall: CMV infection plus the matching HLA type was flagged by public TCR beta signatures.

MiXCR, run by TCRdb on the reads, gives a single entry per CDR3 protein. The sample has hundreds of thousands of distinct CDR3 sequences; about a third are singletons. In this sample, this clonotype turned up a few times. Germline V gene lookup returns CDR1 SGHDN and CDR2 FVKESK. CDR3 length: 15 amino acids. Trimming removed 4 bases at V and 2 bases at J, with 14 bases between. Sequencing input: PBMCs. This clonotype originated in a human donor in good health (CMV status not recorded). Some clones in this sample may be carry-over from other donors' samples. The J gene is TRBJ1-2, the V gene TRBV14; possible D gene TRBD1, 6 bases. CDR3 residues: CASSPRTAGNYGYTF. As DNA, the CDR3 is TGTGCCAGCAGCCCCCGGACAGCCGGAAACTATGGCTACACCTTC. The variable domain in full, with the rest retrieved from reference TRBV14 and TRBJ1-2, is EAGVTQFPSHSVIEKGQTVTLRCDPISGHDNLYWYRRVMGKEIKFLLHFVKESKQDESGMPNNRFLAERTGGTYSTLKVQPAELEDSGVYFCASSPRTAGNYGYTFGSGTRLTVV.